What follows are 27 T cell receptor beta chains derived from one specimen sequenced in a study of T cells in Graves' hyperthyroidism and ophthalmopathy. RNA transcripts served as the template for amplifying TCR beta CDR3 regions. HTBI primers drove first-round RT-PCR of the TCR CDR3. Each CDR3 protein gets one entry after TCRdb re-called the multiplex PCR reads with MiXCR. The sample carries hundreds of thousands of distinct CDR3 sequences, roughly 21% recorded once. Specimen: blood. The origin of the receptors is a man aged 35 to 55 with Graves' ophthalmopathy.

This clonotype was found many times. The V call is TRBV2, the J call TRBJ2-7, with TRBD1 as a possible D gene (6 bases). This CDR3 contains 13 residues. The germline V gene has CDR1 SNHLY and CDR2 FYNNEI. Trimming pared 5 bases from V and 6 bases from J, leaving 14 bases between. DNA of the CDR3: TGTGCCAGCAGTTTTCAGGGGTCGCGCGAGCAGTACTTC. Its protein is CASSFQGSREQYF. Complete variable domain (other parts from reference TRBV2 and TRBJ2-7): EPEVTQTPSHQVTQMGQEVILRCVPISNHLYFYWYRQILGQKVEFLVSFYNNEISEKSEIFDDQFSVERPDGSNFTLKIRSTKLEDSAMYFCASSFQGSREQYFGPGTRLTVT.

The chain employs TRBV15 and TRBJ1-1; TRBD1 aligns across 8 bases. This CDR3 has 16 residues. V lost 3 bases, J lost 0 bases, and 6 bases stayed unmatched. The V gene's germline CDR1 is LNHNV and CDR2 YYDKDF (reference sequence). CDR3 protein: CATSSDKTGVNTEAFF. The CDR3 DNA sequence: TGTGCCACCAGCAGTGATAAGACAGGGGTGAACACTGAAGCTTTCTTT.

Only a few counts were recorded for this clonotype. CDR3 region: CASSEMSSVASTDTQYF. The CDR3 bases are TGTGCCAGCAGTGAAATGTCGAGCGTAGCTAGCACAGATACGCAGTATTTT. This chain uses TRBV6-1 with TRBJ2-3, with D hard to call. The germline V gene has CDR1 MNHNS and CDR2 SASEGT. The CDR3 spans 17 residues. V shed 2 bases and J shed 0 bases, with 15 bases lying between them.

CDR3 in DNA: TGTGCCAGCGGACGCAAGGACCGGTACCAAGAGACCCAGTACTTC. It specifies CASGRKDRYQETQYF. The chain carries TRBV5-4 and TRBJ2-5; D gene uncertain. V lost 7 bases to trimming and J lost 0 bases, with 16 bases between them. The CDR3 length is 15 residues. The germline V gene has CDR1 SGHNT and CDR2 YYREEE (reference sequence).

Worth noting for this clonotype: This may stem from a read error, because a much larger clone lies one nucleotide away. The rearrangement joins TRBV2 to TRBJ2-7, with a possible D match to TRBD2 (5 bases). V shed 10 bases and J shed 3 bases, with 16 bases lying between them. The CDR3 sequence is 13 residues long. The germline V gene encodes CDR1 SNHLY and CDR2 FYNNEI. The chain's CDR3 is CATQTRVGYEQYF. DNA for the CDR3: TGTGCCACCCAAACGAGGGTCGGCTACGAGCAGTACTTC.

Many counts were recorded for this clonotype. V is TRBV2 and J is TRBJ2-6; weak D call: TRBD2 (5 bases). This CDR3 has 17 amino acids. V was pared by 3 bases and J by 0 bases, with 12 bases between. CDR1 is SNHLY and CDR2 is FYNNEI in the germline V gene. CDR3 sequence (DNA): TGTGCCAGCAGTGACGTTGAGGGCTACTCTGGGGCCAACGTCCTGACTTTC. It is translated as CASSDVEGYSGANVLTF.

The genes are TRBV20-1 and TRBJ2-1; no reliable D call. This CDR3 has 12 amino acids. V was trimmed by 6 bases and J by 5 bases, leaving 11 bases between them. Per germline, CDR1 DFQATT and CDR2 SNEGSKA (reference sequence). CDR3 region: CSATDSHNEQFF. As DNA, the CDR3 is TGCAGTGCCACCGATTCTCACAATGAGCAGTTCTTC.

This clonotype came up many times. The CDR3 protein is CASSLAGRGKNNEQFF. The DNA of the CDR3 is TGTGCCAGCAGTTTAGCAGGCAGGGGGAAGAACAATGAGCAGTTCTTC. The rearrangement uses TRBV12-3 or TRBV12-4 and TRBJ2-1; 7 nucleotides agree with TRBD1. V gave up 0 bases and J gave up 5 bases; unmatched junction bases: 7. CDR3 length equals 16 residues.

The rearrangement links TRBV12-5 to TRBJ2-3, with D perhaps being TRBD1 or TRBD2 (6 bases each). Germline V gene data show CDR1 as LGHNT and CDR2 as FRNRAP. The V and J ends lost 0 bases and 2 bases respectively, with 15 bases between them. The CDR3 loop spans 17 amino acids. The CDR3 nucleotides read TGTGCTAGTGGTTTGGTATTAGGGGGGAGATACACAGATACGCAGTATTTT. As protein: CASGLVLGGRYTDTQYF. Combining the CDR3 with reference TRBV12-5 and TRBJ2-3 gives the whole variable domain DARVTQTPRHKVTEMGQEVTMRCQPILGHNTVFWYRQTMMQGLELLAYFRNRAPLDDSGMPKDRFSAEMPDATLATLKIQPSEPRDSAVYFCASGLVLGGRYTDTQYFGPGTRLTVL.

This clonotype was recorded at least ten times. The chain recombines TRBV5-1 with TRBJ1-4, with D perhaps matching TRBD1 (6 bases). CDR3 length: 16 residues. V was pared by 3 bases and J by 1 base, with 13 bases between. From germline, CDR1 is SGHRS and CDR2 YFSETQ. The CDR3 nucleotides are TGCGCCAGCAGCTATGGGGGCGCGGTAACTAATGAAAAACTGTTTTTT. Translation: CASSYGGAVTNEKLFF.

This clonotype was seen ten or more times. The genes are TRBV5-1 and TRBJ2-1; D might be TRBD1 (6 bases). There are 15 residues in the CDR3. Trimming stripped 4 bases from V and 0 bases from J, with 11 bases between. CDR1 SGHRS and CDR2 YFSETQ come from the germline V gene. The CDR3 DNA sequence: TGCGCCAGCAGCCGCGGACAGAACTCCTACAATGAGCAGTTCTTC. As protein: CASSRGQNSYNEQFF.

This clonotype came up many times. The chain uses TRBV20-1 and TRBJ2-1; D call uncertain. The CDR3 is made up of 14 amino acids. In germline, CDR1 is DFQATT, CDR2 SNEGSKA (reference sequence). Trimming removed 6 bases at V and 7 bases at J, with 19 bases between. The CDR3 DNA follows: TGCAGTGCCATGTCCACTGGAGTGGGGAATGAGCAGTTCTTC. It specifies CSAMSTGVGNEQFF.

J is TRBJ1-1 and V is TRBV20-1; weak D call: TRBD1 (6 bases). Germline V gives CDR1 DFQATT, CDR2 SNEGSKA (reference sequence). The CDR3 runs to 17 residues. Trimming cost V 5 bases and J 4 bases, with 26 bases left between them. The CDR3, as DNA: TGCAGTGCTCCTGTGGGGGGGAGAGGGGGGTTCGGCACTGAAGCTTTCTTT. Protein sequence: CSAPVGGRGGFGTEAFF.

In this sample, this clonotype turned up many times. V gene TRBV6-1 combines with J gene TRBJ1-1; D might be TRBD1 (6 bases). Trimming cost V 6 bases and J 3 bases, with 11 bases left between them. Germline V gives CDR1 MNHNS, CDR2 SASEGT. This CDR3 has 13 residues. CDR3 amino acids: CASRPTGYTEAFF. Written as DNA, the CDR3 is TGTGCCAGCAGACCGACAGGTTACACTGAAGCTTTCTTT.

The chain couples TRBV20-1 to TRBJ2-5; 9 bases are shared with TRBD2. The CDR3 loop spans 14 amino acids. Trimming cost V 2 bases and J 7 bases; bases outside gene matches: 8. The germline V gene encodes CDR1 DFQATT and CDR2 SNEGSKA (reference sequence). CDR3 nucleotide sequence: TGCAGTGCTAGATTAACTAGCGGGTCCGCGACCCAGTACTTC. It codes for CSARLTSGSATQYF.

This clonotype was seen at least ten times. The CDR3 sequence: CASRPGQPYNEQFF. The CDR3 bases are TGTGCCAGCAGACCGGGACAGCCTTACAATGAGCAGTTCTTC. The V and J genes are TRBV6-1 and TRBJ2-1, with 7 bases fitting TRBD1. Germline V gives CDR1 MNHNS, CDR2 SASEGT. This CDR3 is 14 amino acids long. J was trimmed by 4 bases and V by 6 bases; bases with no gene match: 6.

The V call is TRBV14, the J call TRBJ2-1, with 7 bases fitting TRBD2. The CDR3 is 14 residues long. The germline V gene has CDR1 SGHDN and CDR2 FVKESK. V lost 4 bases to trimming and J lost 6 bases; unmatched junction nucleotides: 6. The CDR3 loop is CASSPREGVNEQFF. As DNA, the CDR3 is TGTGCCAGCAGCCCCAGGGAGGGAGTCAATGAGCAGTTCTTC.

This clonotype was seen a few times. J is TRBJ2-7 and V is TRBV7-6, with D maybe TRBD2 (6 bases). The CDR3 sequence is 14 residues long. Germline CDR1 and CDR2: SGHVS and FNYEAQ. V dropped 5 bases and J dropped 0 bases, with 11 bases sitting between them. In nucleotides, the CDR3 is TGTGCCAGCAGCCTCCGGGGGACCTCCTACGAGCAGTACTTC. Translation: CASSLRGTSYEQYF.

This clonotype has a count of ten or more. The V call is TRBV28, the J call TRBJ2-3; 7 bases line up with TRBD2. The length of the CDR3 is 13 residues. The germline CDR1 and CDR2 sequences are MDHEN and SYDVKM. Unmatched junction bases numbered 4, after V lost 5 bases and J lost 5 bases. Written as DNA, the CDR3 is TGTGCCAGCAGTGACGGACTAGTAGATACGCAGTATTTT. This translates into CASSDGLVDTQYF.

The CDR3 reads CAGRPGQGVPDTQYF. In DNA form, the CDR3 reads TGTGCCGGAAGGCCGGGACAGGGGGTGCCAGATACGCAGTATTTT. The chain combines TRBV30 with TRBJ2-3; 11 bases line up with TRBD1. Germline CDR1 reads GTSNPN; CDR2 reads SVGIG (reference sequence). V lost 8 bases to trimming and J lost 4 bases; unmatched junction nucleotides: 11. The CDR3 runs to 15 residues.

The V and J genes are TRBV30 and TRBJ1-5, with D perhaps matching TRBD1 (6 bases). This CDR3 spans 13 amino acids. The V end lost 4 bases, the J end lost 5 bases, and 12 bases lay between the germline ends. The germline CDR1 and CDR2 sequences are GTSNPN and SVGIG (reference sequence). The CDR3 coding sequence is TGTGCCTGGAATAGGGGGGGCGATCAGCCCCAGCATTTT. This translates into CAWNRGGDQPQHF.

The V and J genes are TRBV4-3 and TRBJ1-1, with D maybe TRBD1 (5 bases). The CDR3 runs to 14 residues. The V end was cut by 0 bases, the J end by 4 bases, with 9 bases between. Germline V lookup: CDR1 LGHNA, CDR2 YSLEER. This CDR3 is CASSQDNGGTEAFF. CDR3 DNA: TGCGCCAGCAGCCAAGACAACGGGGGCACTGAAGCTTTCTTT.

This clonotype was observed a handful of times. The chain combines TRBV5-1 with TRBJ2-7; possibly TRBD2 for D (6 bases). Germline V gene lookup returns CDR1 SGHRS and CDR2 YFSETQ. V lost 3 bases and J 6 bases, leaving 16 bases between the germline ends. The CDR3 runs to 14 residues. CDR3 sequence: CASSSTGVSSEQYF. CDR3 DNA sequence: TGCGCCAGCAGCTCAACGGGGGTATCTTCCGAGCAGTACTTC.

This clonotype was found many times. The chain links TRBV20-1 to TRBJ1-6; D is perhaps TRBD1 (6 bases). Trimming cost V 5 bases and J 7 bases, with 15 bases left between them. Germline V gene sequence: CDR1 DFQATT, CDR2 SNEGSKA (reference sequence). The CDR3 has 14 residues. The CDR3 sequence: CSAVRTVGNSPLHF. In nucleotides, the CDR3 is TGCAGTGCTGTCCGGACAGTGGGGAATTCACCCCTCCACTTT.

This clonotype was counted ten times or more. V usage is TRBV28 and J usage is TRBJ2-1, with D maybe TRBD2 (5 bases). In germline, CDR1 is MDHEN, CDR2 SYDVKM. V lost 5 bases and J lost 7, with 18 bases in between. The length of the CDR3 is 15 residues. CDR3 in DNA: TGTGCCAGCAGTCACCGGGGTCGAGCGGTGAATGAGCAGTTCTTC. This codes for CASSHRGRAVNEQFF.

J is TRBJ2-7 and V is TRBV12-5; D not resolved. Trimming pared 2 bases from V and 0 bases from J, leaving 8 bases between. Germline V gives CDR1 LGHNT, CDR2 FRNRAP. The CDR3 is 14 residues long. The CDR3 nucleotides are TGTGCTAGTGGTTTGTATCCCAACTCCTACGAGCAGTACTTC. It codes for CASGLYPNSYEQYF. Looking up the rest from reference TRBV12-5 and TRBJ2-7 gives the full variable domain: DARVTQTPRHKVTEMGQEVTMRCQPILGHNTVFWYRQTMMQGLELLAYFRNRAPLDDSGMPKDRFSAEMPDATLATLKIQPSEPRDSAVYFCASGLYPNSYEQYFGPGTRLTVT.

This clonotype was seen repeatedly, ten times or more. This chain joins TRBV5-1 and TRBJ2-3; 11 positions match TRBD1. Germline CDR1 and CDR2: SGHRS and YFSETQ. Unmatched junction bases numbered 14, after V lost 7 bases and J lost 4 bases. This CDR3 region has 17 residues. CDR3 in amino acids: CASCKERTGGVSDTQYF. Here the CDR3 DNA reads TGCGCCAGCTGTAAAGAGCGGACAGGGGGCGTTTCAGATACGCAGTATTTT.